This T cell receptor beta chain was recovered during a study of blood T cell repertoires in COVID-19. In the study overall: Acute-phase and convalescent COVID-19 samples originated in the United States, Italy and Spain. The analysed material was cDNA or gDNA that came from T cells, B-cell-depleted T cells, or PBMCs.

Germline values: CDR1 MNHEY, CDR2 SVGAGI. V lost 8 bases to trimming and J lost 6 bases; unmatched junction nucleotides: 8. The length of the CDR3 is 13 residues. Original processing methods: Reference gene primer amplification gave nucleated cell count estimates. Method: immunoSEQ multiplex PCR; TCRdb's copy keeps in-frame clones and lacks some. The V and J calls and clone size are taken from that table; D and trimming were inferred from the DNA. The sample lists about 210,000 clones, about four fifths occurring once. This receptor was identified in a woman aged 50 to 60 with active or convalescent COVID-19. The V gene is TRBV6-5, the J gene TRBJ1-1, with 8 bases fitting TRBD1. What was sequenced was peripheral blood. The CDR3 sequence: CASGSQGVSEAFF. Written as DNA, the CDR3 is TGTGCCAGCGGCTCACAGGGGGTGTCTGAAGCTTTCTTT.